Below are 2 T cell receptor beta chains sequenced from a single sample in a study of blood T cell repertoires in COVID-19. Profiled with immunoSEQ multiplex PCR; TCRdb holds only in-frame clones, not every one. This repertoire shows more than 300,000 clones, just over 90% found once; its top ten account for around 0.94%. The sample was PBMCs or T cells enriched from blood (not recorded which). These receptors were taken from a middle-aged woman who had been exposed to COVID-19.

The chain joins TRBV5-1 to TRBJ2-1; D is unresolved. The CDR3 loop spans 13 amino acids. Germline V gene sequence: CDR1 SGHRS, CDR2 YFSETQ. Between the trimmed V and J ends, which lost 1 base and 4 bases, there was a span of 6 bases. CDR3 in amino acids: CASSLPSYNEQFF. Written as DNA, the CDR3 is TGCGCCAGCAGCTTGCCCTCTTACAATGAGCAGTTCTTC.

This chain joins TRBV6-4 and TRBJ2-2; the match to TRBD2 covers 9 bases. The germline gives CDR1 MRHNA, CDR2 SNTAGT. The junction had 7 bases not matched to a gene; V was cut back by 5 bases and J by 0 bases. This CDR3 has 17 residues. The CDR3 nucleotides read TGTGCCAGCAGTCGAACGTTAGCGGGAGCGAACACCGGGGAGCTGTTTTTT. Its translation: CASSRTLAGANTGELFF.